This T cell receptor (beta chain) was captured in a study of control samples from healthy donors and cancer patients. CDR1 is LNHDA, CDR2 SQIVND, per germline (reference sequence). The CDR3 sequence is 13 residues long. Trimming removed 5 bases from V and 2 bases from J; junction bases left unmatched: 3. The protocol was immunoSEQ multiplex PCR, while the TCRdb copy is restricted to in-frame clones and leaves out a portion. The sample has 120,000 to 150,000 clones, approximately 94% seen once. The sequenced material came from blood. This TCR was sampled from a man aged 18 to 29 in good health. The chain couples TRBV19 to TRBJ2-7; 7 bases match TRBD1. DNA for the CDR3: TGTGCCAGTAGTTGGCAGGGGGCCTACGAGCAGTACTTC. Protein sequence: CASSWQGAYEQYF.